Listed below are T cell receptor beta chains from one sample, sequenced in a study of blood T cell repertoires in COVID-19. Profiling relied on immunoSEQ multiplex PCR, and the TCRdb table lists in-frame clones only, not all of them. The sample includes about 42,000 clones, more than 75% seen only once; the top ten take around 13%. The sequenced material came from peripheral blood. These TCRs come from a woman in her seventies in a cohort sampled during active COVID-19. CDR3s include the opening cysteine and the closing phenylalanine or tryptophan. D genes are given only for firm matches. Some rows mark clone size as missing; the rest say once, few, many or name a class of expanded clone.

CDR3aa: CASSYGGVNTEAFF
CDR3nt: TGTGCCAGCAGTTACGGGGGTGTGAACACTGAAGCTTTCTTT
len: 14
v_gene: TRBV28
j_gene: TRBJ1-1
d_gene: -
abundance: few

CDR3aa: CASSTHRGSTGELFF
CDR3nt: TGTGCCAGCAGCACCCACAGGGGTAGCACCGGGGAGCTGTTTTTT
len: 15
v_gene: TRBV13
j_gene: TRBJ2-2
d_gene: TRBD1
abundance: -

CDR3aa: CASSSPGGNGYTF
CDR3nt: TGTGCCAGCAGTAGTCCGGGCGGGAATGGCTACACCTTC
len: 13
v_gene: TRBV6-2/TRBV6-3
j_gene: TRBJ1-2
d_gene: -
abundance: -

CDR3aa: CAWRGEGRETQYF
CDR3nt: TGTGCCTGGAGGGGAGAGGGGAGGGAGACCCAGTACTTC
len: 13
v_gene: TRBV30
j_gene: TRBJ2-5
d_gene: -
abundance: -

CDR3aa: CATRGWEAGEQGEQFF
CDR3nt: TGTGCCACCAGGGGATGGGAAGCGGGGGAACAAGGTGAGCAGTTCTTC
len: 16
v_gene: TRBV24-1
j_gene: TRBJ2-1
d_gene: TRBD2
abundance: -

CDR3aa: CASSQRGSGNTGELFF
CDR3nt: TGTGCCAGCAGCCAAAGGGGTAGCGGCAACACCGGGGAGCTGTTTTTT
len: 16
v_gene: TRBV3-1/TRBV3-2
j_gene: TRBJ2-2
d_gene: -
abundance: -

CDR3aa: CASSQGASLGTEAFF
CDR3nt: TGTGCCAGTAGTCAGGGGGCTAGTTTGGGCACTGAAGCTTTCTTT
len: 15
v_gene: TRBV19
j_gene: TRBJ1-1
d_gene: TRBD1
abundance: -

CDR3aa: CASSLTRDTRTGYTF
CDR3nt: TGTGCCAGCAGCCTAACCCGGGACACTCGAACCGGCTACACCTTC
len: 15
v_gene: TRBV7-2
j_gene: TRBJ1-2
d_gene: -
abundance: -

CDR3aa: CASSAVTGTYEQYF
CDR3nt: TGTGCCAGCAGCGCCGTGACAGGGACCTACGAGCAGTACTTC
len: 14
v_gene: TRBV7-9
j_gene: TRBJ2-7
d_gene: TRBD1
abundance: few

CDR3aa: CASLSYNSPLHF
CDR3nt: TGTGCCAGCCTCTCCTATAATTCACCCCTCCACTTT
len: 12
v_gene: TRBV28
j_gene: TRBJ1-6
d_gene: -
abundance: -

CDR3aa: CASSIRAGGDYNEQFF
CDR3nt: TGTGCCAGTAGTATAAGGGCGGGAGGGGACTACAATGAGCAGTTCTTC
len: 16
v_gene: TRBV19
j_gene: TRBJ2-1
d_gene: TRBD2
abundance: -

CDR3aa: CASSRTNPGTQYF
CDR3nt: TGTGCCAGCAGCCGAACAAACCCGGGGACGCAGTATTTT
len: 13
v_gene: TRBV3-1/TRBV3-2
j_gene: TRBJ2-3
d_gene: -
abundance: -

CDR3aa: CASKQGEVNTEAFF
CDR3nt: TGTGCCAGCAAACAGGGGGAGGTGAACACTGAAGCTTTCTTT
len: 14
v_gene: TRBV7-9
j_gene: TRBJ1-1
d_gene: TRBD1
abundance: -

CDR3aa: CASSYSGTDELF
CDR3nt: TGTGCCAGCAGTTATTCCGGGACAGACGAGCTCTTT
len: 12
v_gene: TRBV11-2
j_gene: TRBJ1-1
d_gene: TRBD1
abundance: -

CDR3aa: CASSHRRGEQYF
CDR3nt: TGTGCCAGCAGCCACCGGCGGGGGGAGCAGTACTTC
len: 12
v_gene: TRBV5-8
j_gene: TRBJ2-7
d_gene: TRBD2
abundance: -

CDR3aa: CASSYSAGRETQYF
CDR3nt: TGTGCCAGCAGTTACTCGGCGGGGAGAGAGACCCAGTACTTC
len: 14
v_gene: TRBV6-5
j_gene: TRBJ2-5
d_gene: -
abundance: -

CDR3aa: CASSLDRAYTGELFF
CDR3nt: TGCGCCAGCAGTTTGGACAGGGCCTACACCGGGGAGCTGTTTTTT
len: 15
v_gene: TRBV5-1
j_gene: TRBJ2-2
d_gene: TRBD1
abundance: -

CDR3aa: CASSLVGEALYEQYF
CDR3nt: TGTGCCAGTAGTCTTGTGGGGGAGGCCCTGTACGAGCAGTACTTC
len: 15
v_gene: TRBV19
j_gene: TRBJ2-7
d_gene: -
abundance: -

CDR3aa: CASSPYGQGLDEQYF
CDR3nt: TGCGCCAGCAGCCCGTACGGACAGGGGCTAGACGAGCAGTACTTC
len: 15
v_gene: TRBV4-3
j_gene: TRBJ2-7
d_gene: TRBD1
abundance: -

CDR3aa: CASSPGTGNTGELFF
CDR3nt: TGTGCCAGCAGCCCAGGGACAGGGAACACCGGGGAGCTGTTTTTT
len: 15
v_gene: TRBV7-9
j_gene: TRBJ2-2
d_gene: TRBD1
abundance: -

CDR3aa: CASSSTGYEQYF
CDR3nt: TGTGCCAGCTCATCCACGGGCTACGAGCAGTACTTC
len: 12
v_gene: TRBV18
j_gene: TRBJ2-7
d_gene: -
abundance: -

CDR3aa: CAISTNPGQGRRETQYF
CDR3nt: TGTGCCATCAGTACTAATCCGGGACAGGGAAGACGGGAGACCCAGTACTTC
len: 17
v_gene: TRBV10-3
j_gene: TRBJ2-5
d_gene: TRBD1
abundance: once

CDR3aa: CSVGPRTDQETQYF
CDR3nt: TGCAGCGTTGGGCCCCGGACAGACCAAGAGACCCAGTACTTC
len: 14
v_gene: TRBV29-1
j_gene: TRBJ2-5
d_gene: -
abundance: once

CDR3aa: CASSYSIGTGANVLTF
CDR3nt: TGTGCCAGCAGTTACTCGATCGGGACTGGGGCCAACGTCCTGACTTTC
len: 16
v_gene: TRBV6-2/TRBV6-3
j_gene: TRBJ2-6
d_gene: -
abundance: -

CDR3aa: CASSQGQGYEQYF
CDR3nt: TGTGCCAGCAGCCAAGGACAGGGTTACGAGCAGTACTTC
len: 13
v_gene: TRBV6-5
j_gene: TRBJ2-7
d_gene: TRBD1
abundance: -

CDR3aa: CASSTGVTGNQPQHF
CDR3nt: TGTGCCAGCAGTACAGGGGTTACTGGCAATCAGCCCCAGCATTTT
len: 15
v_gene: TRBV6-6
j_gene: TRBJ1-5
d_gene: TRBD1
abundance: -

CDR3aa: CASSTREGYSSNVLTF
CDR3nt: TGTGCCAGCAGCACTCGAGAGGGATACTCGTCCAACGTCCTGACTTTC
len: 16
v_gene: TRBV7-9
j_gene: TRBJ2-6
d_gene: -
abundance: -

CDR3aa: CAISESGQGFSGANVLTF
CDR3nt: TGTGCCATCAGTGAGTCGGGACAGGGGTTTAGTGGGGCCAACGTCCTGACTTTC
len: 18
v_gene: TRBV10-3
j_gene: TRBJ2-6
d_gene: TRBD1
abundance: -